Shown below are 27 T cell receptor beta chains from a single sample sequenced in a study of Ad26.COV2.S vaccination and SARS-CoV-2 variants. Produced via immunoSEQ multiplex PCR; TCRdb's table is partial and in-frame only. The sample has about 680,000 clones; 70% to 90% are singletons. Indicated treatment: some 20 received Ad26.COV2.S at low or high dose, single or two shots; 5 received placebo; per-sample allocation not given. After the first vaccine or placebo injection, samples were drawn on day 63. Sequencing used peripheral blood, obtained in a trial of Ad26.COV2.S vaccine versus placebo. The origin of the receptors is a person between 18 and 65 years old who received the Ad26.COV2.S COVID-19 vaccine or a placebo.

The rearrangement joins TRBV13 to TRBJ2-1; possibly TRBD2 for D (6 bases). V gave up 2 bases and J gave up 1 base, with 12 bases separating them. The CDR3 is 16 amino acids. Germline loops: CDR1 PRHDT, CDR2 FYEKMQ (reference sequence). The CDR3 spells CASSLRGRGSYNEQFF. In DNA form, the CDR3 reads TGTGCCAGCAGCTTACGGGGGAGAGGGTCCTACAATGAGCAGTTCTTC.

J is TRBJ2-5 and V is TRBV5-1, with 8 bases identical to TRBD1. Germline assignment: CDR1 SGHRS and CDR2 YFSETQ. The CDR3 contains 15 residues. Germline trimming cut 4 bases from V and 4 bases from J; bases unmatched to any gene: 9. The CDR3 reads CASSHGTGPGETQYF. In nucleotides, the CDR3 is TGCGCCAGCAGCCACGGGACAGGCCCTGGAGAGACCCAGTACTTC.

The gene calls are TRBV13 and TRBJ1-1; D is uncertain. The CDR3 has 18 residues. The germline CDR1 and CDR2 sequences are PRHDT and FYEKMQ (reference sequence). Trimming shortened V by 0 bases and J by 0 bases, and 17 bases separated the two germline ends. CDR3: CASSLGWTLTLVNTEAFF. The CDR3 DNA reads TGTGCCAGCAGCTTAGGTTGGACCCTCACCTTGGTGAACACTGAAGCTTTCTTT. The full variable domain, with the rest looked up from reference TRBV13 and TRBJ1-1, is AAGVIQSPRHLIKEKRETATLKCYPIPRHDTVYWYQQGPGQDPQFLISFYEKMQSDKGSIPDRFSAQQFSDYHSELNMSSLELGDSALYFCASSLGWTLTLVNTEAFFGQGTRLTVV.

The chain carries TRBV6-1 and TRBJ2-1; no firm D call. This CDR3 spans 14 amino acids. V was clipped by 0 bases and J by 5 bases, with 8 bases between them. Germline values: CDR1 MNHNS, CDR2 SASEGT. CDR3 amino acids: CASSEAGSNNEQFF. The CDR3 nucleotides are TGTGCCAGCAGTGAAGCTGGCAGTAACAATGAGCAGTTCTTC.

The chain uses TRBV5-1 and TRBJ2-1, with 11 bases that match TRBD2. Germline V gives CDR1 SGHRS, CDR2 YFSETQ. With V trimmed by 2 bases and J by 7 bases, 5 bases remained unmatched. CDR3 size: 15 residues. CDR3 in DNA: TGCGCCAGCAGCTTAGGGACTAGCGGTTGGAATGAGCAGTTCTTC. Encoded protein: CASSLGTSGWNEQFF.

The chain is built from TRBV18 and TRBJ1-2; TRBD1 might be the D (6 bases). The CDR3 contains 12 residues. V lost 2 bases and J 8 bases, leaving 9 bases between the germline ends. Germline V lookup: CDR1 KGHSH, CDR2 LQKENI. The CDR3 DNA is TGTGCCAGCTCACCATCAGGGGACGGCTACACCTTC. As protein: CASSPSGDGYTF.

This chain connects TRBV5-1 to TRBJ2-1; 10 bases align to TRBD2. The germline V gene has CDR1 SGHRS and CDR2 YFSETQ. The CDR3 covers 16 residues. After removal of 2 bases from V and 9 bases from J, the junction contained 11 bases not matched to a gene. The CDR3 nucleotides read TGCGCCAGCAGCTTCGGTCTAGCGGGAGTTGATGGTGAGCAGTTCTTC. Encoded protein: CASSFGLAGVDGEQFF.

CDR3 nucleotide sequence: TGTGCCACCTCGGACGTAGCCTACGAGCAGTACTTC. Translating gives CATSDVAYEQYF. The genes are TRBV7-9 and TRBJ2-7; no reliable D call. The germline V gene encodes CDR1 SEHNR and CDR2 FQNEAQ (reference sequence). With 10 bases removed from V and 2 bases from J, the gap between germline ends came to 12 bases. This CDR3 has 12 amino acids.

The gene calls are TRBV4-2 and TRBJ2-1, with a possible D match to TRBD2 (6 bases). This CDR3 has 17 residues. Per the germline V gene, CDR1 is LGHNA and CDR2 is YNFKEQ. Trimming took 0 bases from V and 3 from J, leaving 15 bases between them. The CDR3 reads CASSQDMGGEYYNEQFF. The CDR3 DNA sequence: TGTGCCAGCAGCCAAGATATGGGGGGAGAGTACTACAATGAGCAGTTCTTC.

This clone was counted between two and nine times. The genes are TRBV20-1 and TRBJ1-5; D gene unclear. Germline V gene sequence: CDR1 DFQATT, CDR2 SNEGSKA (reference sequence). CDR3 length: 13 residues. V was cut by 3 bases and J by 4 bases, with 10 bases left in between. The DNA of the CDR3 is TGCAGTGCTAGTCGACGGAATAATCAGCCCCAGCATTTT. This sequence encodes CSASRRNNQPQHF.

This chain's CDR3 is CASSAVLAGEGTDTQYF. The DNA of the CDR3 is TGTGCCAGCAGTGCCGTCCTAGCGGGAGAAGGCACAGATACGCAGTATTTT. The chain combines TRBV6-4 with TRBJ2-3, with TRBD2 matching over 10 bases. Germline trimming cut 4 bases from V and 1 base from J; bases unmatched to any gene: 8. The germline V gene encodes CDR1 MRHNA and CDR2 SNTAGT. The CDR3 consists of 17 residues.

This clone has a single count. The chain recombines TRBV29-1 with TRBJ2-1, with D perhaps matching TRBD1 (5 bases). Per germline, CDR1 SQVTM and CDR2 ANQGSEA. V dropped 6 bases and J dropped 8 bases, with 11 bases sitting between them. CDR3 length equals 11 residues. Written as DNA, the CDR3 is TGCAGCGTACCTCAGGGCTATGAGCAGTTCTTC. Its protein is CSVPQGYEQFF.

J is TRBJ2-7 and V is TRBV19; D is ambiguous. CDR3 length: 13 amino acids. Per germline, CDR1 LNHDA and CDR2 SQIVND (reference sequence). The V end lost 5 bases, the J end lost 3 bases, and 11 bases lay between the germline ends. The CDR3 reads CASSGDGYYEQYF. In DNA form, the CDR3 reads TGTGCCAGTAGTGGAGACGGATACTACGAGCAGTACTTC.

The sample holds one count of this clone. The chain employs TRBV4-3 and TRBJ2-4; D may be TRBD2 (6 bases). Germline lookup yields CDR1 LGHNA and CDR2 YSLEER. This CDR3 comprises 18 residues. The V end lost 0 bases, the J end lost 6 bases, and 21 bases lay between the germline ends. The CDR3 DNA reads TGCGCCAGCAGCCAAGATCTAGGGGACTCTAGAGGCGGAAACATTCAGTACTTC. Its protein is CASSQDLGDSRGGNIQYF.

J is TRBJ1-2 and V is TRBV5-4; 7 nucleotides match TRBD1. Unmatched junction bases numbered 5, after V lost 0 bases and J lost 3 bases. The CDR3 runs 15 residues. Per germline, CDR1 SGHNT and CDR2 YYREEE (reference sequence). The CDR3 region has the DNA TGTGCCAGCAGCTTGGCCCCCGGGACAGACTATGGCTACACCTTC. It yields the protein CASSLAPGTDYGYTF.

This chain joins TRBV10-3 and TRBJ1-1; tentative D call: TRBD1 (6 bases). In germline, CDR1 is ENHRY, CDR2 SYGVKD. The CDR3 length is 11 residues. CDR3 sequence: CATGGGRQAFF. The CDR3 bases are TGTGCGACCGGGGGCGGTCGCCAGGCTTTCTTT.

The chain combines TRBV18 with TRBJ1-2, with D maybe TRBD1 (5 bases). In germline, CDR1 is KGHSH, CDR2 LQKENI. V dropped 1 base and J dropped 8 bases, with 14 bases sitting between them. The CDR3 totals 14 residues. Here the CDR3 DNA reads TGTGCCAGCTCACCACAGGAGGGGAGGGACGGCTACACCTTC. It is translated as CASSPQEGRDGYTF.

The J gene is TRBJ1-1, the V gene TRBV19, with a weak D call TRBD1 (6 bases). Germline CDR1 is LNHDA and CDR2 is SQIVND (reference sequence). The CDR3 is 14 residues long. V lost 5 bases to trimming and J lost 0 bases, with 10 bases between them. The CDR3 loop reads CASSSWTVNTEAFF. The CDR3 DNA reads as TGTGCCAGTAGTTCCTGGACAGTGAACACTGAAGCTTTCTTT.

Regarding this clone: This CDR3 is also generated by other DNA sequences in the sample. The CDR3 loop is CASSLTGYEQYF. The CDR3 DNA reads TGTGCCAGCAGCTTAACAGGATACGAGCAGTACTTC. This chain joins TRBV5-5 and TRBJ2-7; possible D gene TRBD1, 5 bases. Germline V gene lookup returns CDR1 SGHKS and CDR2 YYEKEE (reference sequence). The V gene lost 2 bases and the J gene lost 4 bases, with 7 bases spanning the gap. The CDR3 extends over 12 amino acids.

The chain has TRBV7-9 and TRBJ2-7; 8 bases match TRBD1. J was trimmed by 3 bases and V by 4 bases; bases with no gene match: 8. Per the germline V gene, CDR1 is SEHNR and CDR2 is FQNEAQ (reference sequence). The CDR3 runs 15 residues. The CDR3 loop is CASSSGQGPYYEQYF. Here the CDR3 DNA reads TGTGCCAGCAGCTCCGGACAGGGACCATACTACGAGCAGTACTTC.

V is TRBV11-3 and J is TRBJ2-7; 8 bases line up with TRBD2. The germline V gene encodes CDR1 SGHNT and CDR2 YENEEA. This CDR3 comprises 14 residues. The J segment lost 2 bases and the V segment lost 2 bases, leaving 2 bases of the junction unmatched. This chain's CDR3 is CASSLNGGAYEQYF. The CDR3 DNA is TGTGCCAGCAGCTTAAACGGGGGGGCCTACGAGCAGTACTTC. The whole variable domain, remainder taken from reference TRBV11-3 and TRBJ2-7, is EAGVVQSPRYKIIEKKQPVAFWCNPISGHNTLYWYLQNLGQGPELLIRYENEEAVDDSQLPKDRFSAERLKGVDSTLKIQPAELGDSAVYLCASSLNGGAYEQYFGPGTRLTVT.

CDR3: CASGTGTAKNIQYF. The CDR3 DNA sequence: TGCGCCAGCGGTACAGGGACGGCCAAAAACATTCAGTACTTC. The genes are TRBV5-1 and TRBJ2-4, with D possibly being TRBD1 (6 bases). Germline V gene sequence: CDR1 SGHRS, CDR2 YFSETQ. Trimming removed 7 bases from V and 1 base from J, with 12 bases in between. The CDR3 contains 14 residues.

This clone was detected only once. V gene TRBV19 combines with J gene TRBJ1-2; D is unresolved. The CDR3 spans 15 residues. V was shortened by 3 bases and J by 0 bases, with 11 bases between the two germline ends. The germline V gene has CDR1 LNHDA and CDR2 SQIVND (reference sequence). This CDR3 is CASSIGVDANYGYTF. In DNA, the CDR3 is TGTGCCAGTAGTATTGGCGTGGACGCTAACTATGGCTACACCTTC.

The chain employs TRBV7-8 and TRBJ1-4; D remains ambiguous. The V gene's germline CDR1 is SGHVS and CDR2 FQNEAQ. This CDR3 spans 17 amino acids. Trimming removed 0 bases from V and 3 bases from J, with 14 bases in between. CDR3 nucleotides: TGTGCCAGCAGCTTAGCGTCATGGGCTGGAGCTAATGAAAAACTGTTTTTT. Its translation is CASSLASWAGANEKLFF.

J is TRBJ2-2 and V is TRBV30; D is possibly TRBD1 or TRBD2 (6 bases each). Germline V gene sequence: CDR1 GTSNPN, CDR2 SVGIG (reference sequence). V lost 8 bases to trimming and J lost 2 bases, with 12 bases between them. The length of the CDR3 is 13 residues. The CDR3 bases are TGTGCCAGCCACGGGGGCAACACCGGGGAGCTGTTTTTT. It codes for CASHGGNTGELFF. Based on the CDR3 plus reference TRBV30 and TRBJ2-2, the full variable domain is SQTIHQWPATLVQPVGSPLSLECTVEGTSNPNLYWYRQAAGRGLQLLFYSVGIGQISSEVPQNLSASRPQDRQFILSSKKLLLSDSGFYLCASHGGNTGELFFGEGSRLTVL.

The gene calls are TRBV5-4 and TRBJ1-4; 8 bases fit TRBD1. Germline-derived CDR1 and CDR2 are SGHNT and YYREEE (reference sequence). Losses at the gene ends were 2 bases for V and 8 bases for J; bases not matched to a gene: 5. The CDR3 totals 14 residues. CDR3 amino acids: CASSFGQGAEKLFF. In DNA form, the CDR3 reads TGTGCCAGCAGCTTCGGCCAGGGGGCGGAAAAACTGTTTTTT. The complete variable domain, with remaining parts taken from reference TRBV5-4 and TRBJ1-4, reads ETGVTQSPTHLIKTRGQQVTLRCSSQSGHNTVSWYQQALGQGPQFIFQYYREEENGRGNFPPRFSGLQFPNYSSELNVNALELDDSALYLCASSFGQGAEKLFFGSGTQLSVL.

J is TRBJ2-7 and V is TRBV5-6; D not resolved. Germline lookup yields CDR1 SGHDT and CDR2 YYEEEE. The ends were cut back, 4 bases at V and 2 bases at J, with 13 bases in the middle. The CDR3 has 14 amino acids. In DNA, the CDR3 is TGTGCCAGCAGCACACCTCAAACGCCCTACGAGCAGTACTTC. Protein product: CASSTPQTPYEQYF.